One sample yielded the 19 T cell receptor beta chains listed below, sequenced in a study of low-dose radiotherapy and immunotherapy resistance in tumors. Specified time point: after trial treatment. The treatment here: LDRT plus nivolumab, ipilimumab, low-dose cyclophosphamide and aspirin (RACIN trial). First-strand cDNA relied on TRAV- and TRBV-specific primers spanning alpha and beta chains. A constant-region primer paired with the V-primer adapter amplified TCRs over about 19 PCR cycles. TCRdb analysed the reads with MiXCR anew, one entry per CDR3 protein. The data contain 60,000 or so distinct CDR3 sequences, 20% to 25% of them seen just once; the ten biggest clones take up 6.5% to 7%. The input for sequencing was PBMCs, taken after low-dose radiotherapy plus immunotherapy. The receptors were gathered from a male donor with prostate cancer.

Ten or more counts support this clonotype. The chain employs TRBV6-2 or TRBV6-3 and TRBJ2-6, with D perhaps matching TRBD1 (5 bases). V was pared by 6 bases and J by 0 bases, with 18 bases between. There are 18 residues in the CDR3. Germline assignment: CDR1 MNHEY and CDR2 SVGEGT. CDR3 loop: CASRLAGAQGSGANVLTF. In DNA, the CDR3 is TGTGCCAGCAGACTCGCTGGGGCCCAGGGCTCTGGGGCCAACGTCCTGACTTTC.

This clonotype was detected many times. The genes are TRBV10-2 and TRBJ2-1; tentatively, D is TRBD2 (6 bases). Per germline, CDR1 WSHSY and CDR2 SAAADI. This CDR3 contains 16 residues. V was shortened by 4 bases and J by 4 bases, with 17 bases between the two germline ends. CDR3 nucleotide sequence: TGCGCCAGCAGTGTCGTGGAAAGCGGGCCTTACAATGAGCAGTTCTTC. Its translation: CASSVVESGPYNEQFF.

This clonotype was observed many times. The CDR3: CASSQDRVAGSHRETQYF. The CDR3 DNA reads TGCGCCAGCAGCCAAGATCGGGTCGCAGGGAGCCATCGAGAGACCCAGTACTTC. V usage is TRBV4-1 and J usage is TRBJ2-5; D tentatively fits TRBD1 or TRBD2 (5 bases each). Germline V gene sequence: CDR1 MGHRA, CDR2 YSYEKL. Trimming shortened V by 0 bases and J by 4 bases, and 21 bases separated the two germline ends. CDR3 length: 18 residues.

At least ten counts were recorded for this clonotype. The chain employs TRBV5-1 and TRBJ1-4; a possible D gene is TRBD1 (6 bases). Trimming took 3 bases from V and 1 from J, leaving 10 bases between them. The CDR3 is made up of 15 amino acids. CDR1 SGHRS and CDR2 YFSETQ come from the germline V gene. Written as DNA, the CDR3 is TGCGCCAGCAGCTACTTGACAGGAACTAATGAAAAACTGTTTTTT. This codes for CASSYLTGTNEKLFF.

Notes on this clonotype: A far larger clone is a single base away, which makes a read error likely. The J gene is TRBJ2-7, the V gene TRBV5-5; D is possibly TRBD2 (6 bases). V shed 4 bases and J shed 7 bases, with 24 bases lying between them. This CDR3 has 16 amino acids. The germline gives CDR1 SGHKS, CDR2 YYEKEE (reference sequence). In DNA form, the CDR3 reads TGTGCCAGCAGCCTCCGCGGGGTAAGCTCCTACAATGAGCAGTACTTC. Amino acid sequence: CASSLRGVSSYNEQYF.

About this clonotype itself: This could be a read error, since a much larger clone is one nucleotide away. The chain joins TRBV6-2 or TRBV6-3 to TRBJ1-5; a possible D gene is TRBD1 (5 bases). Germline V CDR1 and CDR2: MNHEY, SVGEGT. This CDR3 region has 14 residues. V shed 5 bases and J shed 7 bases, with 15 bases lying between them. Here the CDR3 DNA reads TGTGCCAGCAGTGAGATTGACTGGGGCCAGCCCCAGCATTTT. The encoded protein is CASSEIDWGQPQHF.

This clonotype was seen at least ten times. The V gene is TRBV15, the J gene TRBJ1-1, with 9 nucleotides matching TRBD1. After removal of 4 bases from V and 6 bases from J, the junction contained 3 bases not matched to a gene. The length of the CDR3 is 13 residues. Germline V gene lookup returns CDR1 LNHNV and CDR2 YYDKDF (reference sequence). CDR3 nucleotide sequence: TGTGCCACCAGCAAGGACAGGGGCGCTGAAGCTTTCTTT. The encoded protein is CATSKDRGAEAFF.

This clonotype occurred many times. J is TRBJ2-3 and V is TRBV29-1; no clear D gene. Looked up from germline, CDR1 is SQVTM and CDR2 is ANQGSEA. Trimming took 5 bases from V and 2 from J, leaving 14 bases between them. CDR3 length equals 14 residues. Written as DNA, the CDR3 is TGCAGCGTTTTTGGAAGGCTCGACACAGATACGCAGTATTTT. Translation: CSVFGRLDTDTQYF.

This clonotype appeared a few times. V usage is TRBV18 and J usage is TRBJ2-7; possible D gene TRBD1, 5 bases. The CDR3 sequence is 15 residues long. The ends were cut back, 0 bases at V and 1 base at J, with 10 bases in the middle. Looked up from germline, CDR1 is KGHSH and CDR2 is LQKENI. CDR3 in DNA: TGTGCCAGCTCACCACCAAGGGGCGCGTCCTACGAGCAGTACTTC. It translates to CASSPPRGASYEQYF.

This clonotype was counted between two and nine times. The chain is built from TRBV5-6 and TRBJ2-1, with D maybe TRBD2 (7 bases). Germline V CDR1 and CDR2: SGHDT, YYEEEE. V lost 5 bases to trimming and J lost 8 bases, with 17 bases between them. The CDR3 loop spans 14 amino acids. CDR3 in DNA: TGTGCCAGCAGAATCTGGGGGGGCCAGTATGAGCAGTTCTTC. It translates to CASRIWGGQYEQFF. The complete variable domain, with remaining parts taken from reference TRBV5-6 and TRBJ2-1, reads DAGVTQSPTHLIKTRGQQVTLRCSPKSGHDTVSWYQQALGQGPQFIFQYYEEEERQRGNFPDRFSGHQFPNYSSELNVNALLLGDSALYLCASRIWGGQYEQFFGPGTRLTVL.

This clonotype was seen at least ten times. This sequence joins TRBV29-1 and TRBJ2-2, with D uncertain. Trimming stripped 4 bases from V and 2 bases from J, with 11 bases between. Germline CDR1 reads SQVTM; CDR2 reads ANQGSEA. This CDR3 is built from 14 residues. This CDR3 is CSVVQSPNTGELFF. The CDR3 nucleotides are TGCAGCGTTGTACAGTCCCCTAACACCGGGGAGCTGTTTTTT.

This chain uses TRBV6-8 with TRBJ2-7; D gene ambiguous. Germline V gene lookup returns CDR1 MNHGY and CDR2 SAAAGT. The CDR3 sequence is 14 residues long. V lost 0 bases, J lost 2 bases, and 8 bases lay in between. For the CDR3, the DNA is TGTGCCAGCAGTTACTCCAGGAATCCCTACGAGCAGTACTTC. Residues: CASSYSRNPYEQYF.

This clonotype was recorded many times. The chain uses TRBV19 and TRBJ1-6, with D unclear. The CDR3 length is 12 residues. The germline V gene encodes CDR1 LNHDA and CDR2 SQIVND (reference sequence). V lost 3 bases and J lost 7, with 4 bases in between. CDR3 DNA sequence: TGTGCCAGTAGTATGTTCAATTCACCCCTCCACTTT. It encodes CASSMFNSPLHF.

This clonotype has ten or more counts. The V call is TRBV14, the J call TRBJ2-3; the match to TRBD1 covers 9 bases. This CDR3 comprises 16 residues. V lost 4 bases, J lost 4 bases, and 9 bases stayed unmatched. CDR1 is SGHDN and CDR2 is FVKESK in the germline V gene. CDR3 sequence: CASSPGRDRVSDTQYF. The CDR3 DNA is TGTGCCAGCAGCCCAGGCCGGGACAGGGTGTCAGATACGCAGTATTTT.

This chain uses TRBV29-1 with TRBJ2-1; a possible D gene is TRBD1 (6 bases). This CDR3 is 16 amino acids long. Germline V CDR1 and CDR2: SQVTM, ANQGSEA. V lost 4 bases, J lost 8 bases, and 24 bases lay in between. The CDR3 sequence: CSVGLQPGQTRDEQFF. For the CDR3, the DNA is TGCAGCGTTGGGTTACAGCCGGGACAAACTAGGGATGAGCAGTTCTTC.

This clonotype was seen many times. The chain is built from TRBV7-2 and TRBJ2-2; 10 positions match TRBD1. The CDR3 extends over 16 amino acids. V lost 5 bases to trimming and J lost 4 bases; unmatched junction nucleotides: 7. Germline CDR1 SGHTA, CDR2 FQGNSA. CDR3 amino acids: CASSLDGTGVTGELFF. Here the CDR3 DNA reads TGTGCCAGCAGCCTAGATGGGACAGGGGTCACCGGGGAGCTGTTTTTT.

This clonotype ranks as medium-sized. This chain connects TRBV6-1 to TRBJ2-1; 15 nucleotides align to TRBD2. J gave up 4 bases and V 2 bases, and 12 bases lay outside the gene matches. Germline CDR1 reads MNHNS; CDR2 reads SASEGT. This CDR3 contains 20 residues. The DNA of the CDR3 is TGTGCCAGCAGTGAACCCCCGGGACTAGCGGGAGGTTTCTATTACAATGAGCAGTTCTTC. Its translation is CASSEPPGLAGGFYYNEQFF.

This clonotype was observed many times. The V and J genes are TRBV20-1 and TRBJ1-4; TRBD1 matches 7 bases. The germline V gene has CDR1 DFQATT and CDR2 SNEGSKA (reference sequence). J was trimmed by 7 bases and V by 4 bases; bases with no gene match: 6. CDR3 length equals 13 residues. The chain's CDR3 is CSATTGYTEKLFF. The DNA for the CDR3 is TGCAGTGCTACGACAGGGTATACTGAAAAACTGTTTTTT.

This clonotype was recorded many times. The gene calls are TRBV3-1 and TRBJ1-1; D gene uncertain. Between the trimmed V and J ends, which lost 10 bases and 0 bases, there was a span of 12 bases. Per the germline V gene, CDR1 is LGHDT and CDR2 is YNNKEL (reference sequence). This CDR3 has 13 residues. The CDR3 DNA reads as TGTGCCACTAGCAGGCAGTTGAACACTGAAGCTTTCTTT. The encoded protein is CATSRQLNTEAFF.